The clone carrying this T cell receptor beta chain was seen a handful of times. Its specificity is not known. This sample was taken from a study of OX40 agonist ivuxolimab in advanced cancers. At the level of the study: Across the patients, intravenous ivuxolimab was delivered every 2 weeks at 0.01 to 10 mg/kg. Overall study findings and caveats: Expanded peripheral T cell antigen specificity was not determined. Both blood CD4+ and CD8+ T cells showed clonal growth by week 6 at 0.1 to 3.0 mg/kg.

Sequenced by immunoSEQ multiplex PCR; TCRdb stores in-frame clones only, minus some. The sample gives approximately 57,000 clones, 83% of which show up once; 3% to 3.5% is in the top ten. Trimming removed 5 bases from V and 6 bases from J; junction bases left unmatched: 20. Per germline, CDR1 SGHAT and CDR2 FQNNGV. CDR3 size: 19 residues. The rearrangement links TRBV11-2 to TRBJ2-2; TRBD1 aligns across 8 bases. The sample was CD4+ or CD8+ T cells sorted from blood, taken in a trial of the OX40 agonist ivuxolimab. This sequence was found in an adult with an advanced solid tumor such as melanoma, head and neck, liver or kidney cancer. CDR3 in amino acids: CASSPTGQGPPFRPGELFF. The DNA of the CDR3 is TGTGCCAGCAGCCCGACCGGACAGGGTCCCCCGTTCCGGCCCGGGGAGCTGTTTTTT. Supplemented by reference TRBV11-2 and TRBJ2-2, the full variable domain reads EAGVAQSPRYKIIEKRQSVAFWCNPISGHATLYWYQQILGQGPKLLIQFQNNGVVDDSQLPKDRFSAERLKGVDSTLKIQPAKLEDSAVYLCASSPTGQGPPFRPGELFFGEGSRLTVL.